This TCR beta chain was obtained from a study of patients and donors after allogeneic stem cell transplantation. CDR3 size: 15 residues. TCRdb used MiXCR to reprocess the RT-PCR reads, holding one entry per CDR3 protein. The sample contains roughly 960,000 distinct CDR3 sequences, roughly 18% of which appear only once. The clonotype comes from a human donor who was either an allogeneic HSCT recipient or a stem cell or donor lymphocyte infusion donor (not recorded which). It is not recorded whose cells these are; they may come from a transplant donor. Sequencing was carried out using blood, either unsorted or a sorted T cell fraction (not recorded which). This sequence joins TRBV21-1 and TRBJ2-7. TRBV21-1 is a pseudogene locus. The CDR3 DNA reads TGTGCCAGCCCGGAACGGGCATCCATTGCATACGAGCAGTACTTC. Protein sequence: CASPERASIAYEQYF.